One and the same sample provided the 25 T cell receptor beta chains below, sequenced in a study of cytomegalovirus exposure and HLA in healthy donors. PCR involved 60 Vbeta and 13 Jbeta primers. Data came from immunoSEQ multiplex PCR; TCRdb stores just in-frame clones and leaves some out. The table has about 140,000 clones, 70% to 85% seen once; the top ten hold about 1.5%. The sample consisted of PBMCs. These receptors came from a man aged 25-40 years in good health and CMV-seropositive.

The J gene is TRBJ2-2, the V gene TRBV6-1, with D possibly being TRBD2 (5 bases). V lost 0 bases, J lost 6 bases, and 11 bases lay in between. The CDR3 runs 15 residues. Germline V gene data show CDR1 as MNHNS and CDR2 as SASEGT. The chain's CDR3 is CASSEAEAGAGELFF. The CDR3 bases are TGTGCCAGCAGTGAAGCAGAGGCCGGGGCCGGGGAGCTGTTTTTT.

The rearrangement links TRBV11-2 to TRBJ1-2, with 7 bases identical to TRBD1. Per germline, CDR1 SGHAT and CDR2 FQNNGV. V gave up 0 bases and J gave up 5 bases; unmatched junction bases: 3. The CDR3 length is 14 residues. DNA for the CDR3: TGTGCCAGCAGCTTAGATACAGGGGCGTATGGCTACACCTTC. This gives the protein CASSLDTGAYGYTF.

This clone has just one count. The V and J genes are TRBV7-3 and TRBJ2-2, with D hard to call. CDR1 is SGHTA and CDR2 is FQGTGA in the germline V gene. The germline V and J ends were trimmed by 5 bases and 4 bases, with 2 bases remaining between them. The CDR3 extends over 11 amino acids. CDR3 region: CASSLTGELFF. Here the CDR3 DNA reads TGTGCCAGCAGCCTCACCGGGGAGCTGTTTTTT.

The chain is built from TRBV5-1 and TRBJ2-1; tentatively, D is TRBD1 (5 bases). Trimming left V 0 bases short and J 5 bases short, with 6 bases between. The CDR3 runs to 13 residues. Germline-derived CDR1 and CDR2 are SGHRS and YFSETQ. In DNA, the CDR3 is TGCGCCAGCAGCTTGGGGGGCGACAATGAGCAGTTCTTC. The encoded protein is CASSLGGDNEQFF. Full variable domain (missing parts from reference TRBV5-1 and TRBJ2-1): KAGVTQTPRYLIKTRGQQVTLSCSPISGHRSVSWYQQTPGQGLQFLFEYFSETQRNKGNFPGRFSGRQFSNSRSEMNVSTLELGDSALYLCASSLGGDNEQFFGPGTRLTVL.

This rearrangement joins TRBV5-4 to TRBJ2-1; D might be TRBD2 (5 bases). CDR1 is SGHNT, CDR2 YYREEE, per germline (reference sequence). This CDR3 comprises 15 residues. The V gene lost 0 bases and the J gene lost 0 bases, with 7 bases spanning the gap. CDR3 nucleotide sequence: TGTGCCAGCAGCTTGGCGCGGGCCTCCTACAATGAGCAGTTCTTC. It is translated as CASSLARASYNEQFF.

The chain couples TRBV4-1 to TRBJ2-7, with D possibly matching TRBD1 (5 bases). Trimming stripped 0 bases from V and 0 bases from J, with 12 bases between. This CDR3 contains 16 residues. Germline-derived CDR1 and CDR2 are MGHRA and YSYEKL. CDR3 loop: CASSQDQGAVSYEQYF. CDR3 sequence (DNA): TGCGCCAGCAGCCAAGATCAAGGGGCAGTCTCCTACGAGCAGTACTTC.

This rearrangement joins TRBV7-2 to TRBJ1-5; 8 bases align to TRBD1. The trim removed 5 bases at V and 6 bases at J, leaving 3 bases unmatched. Germline assignment: CDR1 SGHTA and CDR2 FQGNSA. The CDR3 extends over 13 amino acids. The CDR3 spells CASSVQGGQPQHF. CDR3 in DNA: TGTGCCAGCAGCGTACAGGGGGGTCAGCCCCAGCATTTT.

The J gene is TRBJ2-7, the V gene TRBV28; D is perhaps TRBD2 (6 bases). The CDR3 loop spans 13 amino acids. Germline-derived CDR1 and CDR2 are MDHEN and SYDVKM. V lost 2 bases to trimming and J lost 3 bases, with 8 bases between them. In DNA form, the CDR3 reads TGTGCCAGCAGTTTAGCTAGCGTCTACGAGCAGTACTTC. It yields the protein CASSLASVYEQYF.

The V and J genes are TRBV7-2 and TRBJ2-3, with 9 positions matching TRBD1. Germline CDR1 and CDR2: SGHTA and FQGNSA. After removal of 4 bases from V and 6 bases from J, the junction contained 2 bases not matched to a gene. This CDR3 comprises 13 residues. In DNA form, the CDR3 reads TGTGCCAGCAGCTCGGGACAGGGTGATACGCAGTATTTT. It yields the protein CASSSGQGDTQYF. Full variable domain (missing parts from reference TRBV7-2 and TRBJ2-3): GAGVSQSPSNKVTEKGKDVELRCDPISGHTALYWYRQSLGQGLEFLIYFQGNSAPDKSGLPSDRFSAERTGGSVSTLTIQRTQQEDSAVYLCASSSGQGDTQYFGPGTRLTVL.

This clone was detected only once. The chain links TRBV28 to TRBJ1-2, with 8 bases that match TRBD1. V was clipped by 6 bases and J by 6 bases; unmatched bases: 3. The V gene's germline CDR1 is MDHEN and CDR2 SYDVKM. The CDR3 covers 12 residues. The CDR3 region is CASSSGGDGYTF. DNA for the CDR3: TGTGCCAGCAGCTCAGGGGGCGATGGCTACACCTTC.

The V gene is TRBV27, the J gene TRBJ2-4; D remains unclear. The V end lost 3 bases, the J end lost 6 bases, and 9 bases lay between the germline ends. CDR1 and CDR2 from the germline V gene are MNHEY and SMNVEV (reference sequence). The CDR3 length is 13 residues. CDR3 DNA: TGTGCCAGCAGTTTTCAAGGCGGAAACATTCAGTACTTC. This gives the protein CASSFQGGNIQYF.

V is TRBV19 and J is TRBJ2-1; 9 bases align to TRBD1. CDR1 is LNHDA, CDR2 SQIVND, per germline (reference sequence). CDR3 length: 15 residues. With V trimmed by 3 bases and J by 9 bases, 9 bases remained unmatched. The CDR3 DNA reads TGTGCCAGTAGTATTAACAGGGGGCCCCTCGTTGAGCAGTTCTTC. It yields the protein CASSINRGPLVEQFF.

The CDR3 spells CASSLSSGTTDTQYF. The DNA for the CDR3 is TGTGCCAGCAGTTTATCAAGCGGGACCACAGATACGCAGTATTTT. The rearrangement uses TRBV28 and TRBJ2-3, with 7 bases aligning to TRBD2. The CDR3 is 15 residues long. V was clipped by 1 base and J by 2 bases; unmatched bases: 3. Germline V lookup: CDR1 MDHEN, CDR2 SYDVKM.

The chain has TRBV28 and TRBJ2-7; 11 nucleotides align to TRBD1. CDR1 is MDHEN, CDR2 SYDVKM, per germline. The CDR3 extends over 16 amino acids. J gave up 4 bases and V 5 bases, and 10 bases lay outside the gene matches. CDR3 nucleotide sequence: TGTGCCAGCAGTACCCCCGGGACAGGGGGTGGTTACGAGCAGTACTTC. Protein: CASSTPGTGGGYEQYF.

This clone was counted only a few times. The chain couples TRBV5-6 to TRBJ2-7; 8 bases are shared with TRBD2. V was clipped by 3 bases and J by 5 bases; unmatched bases: 7. The CDR3 runs to 14 residues. Germline V lookup: CDR1 SGHDT, CDR2 YYEEEE. CDR3 protein: CASSSGGRFHEQYF. CDR3 coding DNA: TGTGCCAGCAGCTCCGGCGGGAGGTTCCACGAGCAGTACTTC. The whole variable domain, remainder taken from reference TRBV5-6 and TRBJ2-7, is DAGVTQSPTHLIKTRGQQVTLRCSPKSGHDTVSWYQQALGQGPQFIFQYYEEEERQRGNFPDRFSGHQFPNYSSELNVNALLLGDSALYLCASSSGGRFHEQYFGPGTRLTVT.

This sequence joins TRBV7-6 and TRBJ2-7; D ambiguous. The length of the CDR3 is 14 residues. The V end lost 5 bases, the J end lost 7 bases, and 18 bases lay between the germline ends. Looked up from germline, CDR1 is SGHVS and CDR2 is FNYEAQ. The CDR3 sequence is CASSHTTLPREQYF. In DNA form, the CDR3 reads TGTGCCAGCAGCCACACCACTCTACCGAGGGAGCAGTACTTC.

V and J are TRBV9 and TRBJ2-7; D perhaps matches TRBD2 (6 bases). The CDR3 runs 16 residues. Looked up from germline, CDR1 is SGDLS and CDR2 is YYNGEE. V gave up 3 bases and J gave up 4 bases, with 20 bases separating them. The CDR3 region is CASSESYSGKLYEQYF. The CDR3, as DNA: TGTGCCAGCAGCGAAAGTTATAGCGGAAAGCTTTACGAGCAGTACTTC.

The chain employs TRBV19 and TRBJ2-3; D perhaps matches TRBD2 (6 bases). The V gene's germline CDR1 is LNHDA and CDR2 SQIVND (reference sequence). The CDR3 covers 13 residues. Trimming left V 5 bases short and J 7 bases short, with 13 bases between. This CDR3 is CASSLSAGNTQYF. As DNA, the CDR3 is TGTGCCAGTAGTCTTTCGGCGGGGAATACGCAGTATTTT. The full variable domain, in which reference TRBV19 and TRBJ2-3 provide the parts outside the CDR3, is DGGITQSPKYLFRKEGQNVTLSCEQNLNHDAMYWYRQDPGQGLRLIYYSQIVNDFQKGDIAEGYSVSREKKESFPLTVTSAQKNPTAFYLCASSLSAGNTQYFGPGTRLTVL.

This chain joins TRBV5-1 and TRBJ1-6; unclear D gene. This CDR3 has 15 amino acids. Germline-derived CDR1 and CDR2 are SGHRS and YFSETQ. Trimming took 1 base from V and 9 from J, leaving 14 bases between them. The CDR3 spells CASSLRVEGSSPLHF. The CDR3 nucleotides read TGCGCCAGCAGCTTGCGGGTGGAGGGAAGTTCACCCCTCCACTTT. The whole variable domain, remainder taken from reference TRBV5-1 and TRBJ1-6, is KAGVTQTPRYLIKTRGQQVTLSCSPISGHRSVSWYQQTPGQGLQFLFEYFSETQRNKGNFPGRFSGRQFSNSRSEMNVSTLELGDSALYLCASSLRVEGSSPLHFGNGTRLTVT.

The chain is built from TRBV10-1 and TRBJ2-7; the match to TRBD1 covers 7 bases. Unmatched junction bases numbered 4, after V lost 5 bases and J lost 6 bases. From germline, CDR1 is WNHNN and CDR2 SYGVQD (reference sequence). CDR3 length: 12 residues. CDR3 nucleotide sequence: TGCGCCAGCAGTAGACAGGGAAGCGAGCAGTACTTC. Translation: CASSRQGSEQYF.

This chain links TRBV9 with TRBJ2-7; 9 bases fit TRBD2. Germline values: CDR1 SGDLS, CDR2 YYNGEE. Losses at the gene ends were 2 bases for V and 3 bases for J; bases not matched to a gene: 6. The CDR3 runs to 15 residues. In nucleotides, the CDR3 is TGTGCCAGCAGCGTTAGCGGGAGCGGTTTCTACGAGCAGTACTTC. Amino acids: CASSVSGSGFYEQYF.

This chain links TRBV7-2 with TRBJ2-5; D perhaps matches TRBD2 (6 bases). CDR3 length equals 15 residues. V was shortened by 5 bases and J by 6 bases, with 19 bases between the two germline ends. Germline V gene lookup returns CDR1 SGHTA and CDR2 FQGNSA. Here the CDR3 reads CASSPAGDVGKTQYF. CDR3 bases: TGTGCCAGCAGCCCAGCGGGCGATGTTGGAAAGACCCAGTACTTC.

V and J are TRBV4-1 and TRBJ2-2; possibly TRBD2 for D (5 bases). V was pared by 1 base and J by 5 bases, with 17 bases between. From germline, CDR1 is MGHRA and CDR2 YSYEKL. The CDR3 has 17 residues. CDR3 residues: CASSQVPLRVITGELFF. The CDR3 coding sequence is TGCGCCAGCAGCCAAGTCCCTTTGCGGGTAATAACCGGGGAGCTGTTTTTT.

This clone was counted a few times. The chain carries TRBV6-5 and TRBJ1-4; perhaps TRBD1 as D (5 bases). The CDR3 runs 14 residues. Germline-derived CDR1 and CDR2 are MNHEY and SVGAGI. The ends were cut back, 6 bases at V and 11 bases at J, with 19 bases in the middle. CDR3 amino acids: CASRIDRREGKLFF. DNA of the CDR3: TGTGCCAGCAGAATCGACCGACGGGAGGGGAAACTGTTTTTT.

V is TRBV30 and J is TRBJ2-7; D may be TRBD1 (6 bases). The CDR3 spans 14 residues. Trimming shortened V by 1 base and J by 3 bases, and 13 bases separated the two germline ends. The V gene's germline CDR1 is GTSNPN and CDR2 SVGIG (reference sequence). The CDR3 region is CAWSATGLIYEQYF. The CDR3 region has the DNA TGTGCCTGGAGTGCAACAGGGCTTATCTACGAGCAGTACTTC.